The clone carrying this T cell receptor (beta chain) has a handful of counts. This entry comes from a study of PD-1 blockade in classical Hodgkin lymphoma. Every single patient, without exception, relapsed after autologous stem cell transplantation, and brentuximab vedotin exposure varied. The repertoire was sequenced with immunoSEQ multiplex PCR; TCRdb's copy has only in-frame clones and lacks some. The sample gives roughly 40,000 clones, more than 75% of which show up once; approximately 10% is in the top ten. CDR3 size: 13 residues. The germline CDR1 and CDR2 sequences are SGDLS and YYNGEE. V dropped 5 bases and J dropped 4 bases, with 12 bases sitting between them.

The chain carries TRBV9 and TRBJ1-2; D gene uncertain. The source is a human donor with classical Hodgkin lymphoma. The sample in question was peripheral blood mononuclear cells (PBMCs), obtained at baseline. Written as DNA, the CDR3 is TGTGCCAGCAGGGAATTAGGCGGCTATGGCTACACCTTC. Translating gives CASRELGGYGYTF.